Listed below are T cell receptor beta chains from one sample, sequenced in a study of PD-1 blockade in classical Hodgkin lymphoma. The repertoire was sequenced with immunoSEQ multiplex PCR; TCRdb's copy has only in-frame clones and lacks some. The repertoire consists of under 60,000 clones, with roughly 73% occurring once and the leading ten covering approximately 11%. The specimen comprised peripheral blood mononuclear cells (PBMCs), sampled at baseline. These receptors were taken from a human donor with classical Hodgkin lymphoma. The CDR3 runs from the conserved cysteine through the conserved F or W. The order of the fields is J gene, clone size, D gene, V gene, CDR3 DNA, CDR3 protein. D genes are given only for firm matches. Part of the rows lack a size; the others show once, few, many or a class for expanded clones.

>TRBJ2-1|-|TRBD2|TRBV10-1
TGCGCCAGCAGTGCGGCTAGCGGGAGACTTAATGAGCAGTTCTTC
CASSAASGRLNEQFF
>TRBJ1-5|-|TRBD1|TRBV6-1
TGTGCCAGCACCCGGACAGGGGATCAGCCCCAGCATTTT
CASTRTGDQPQHF
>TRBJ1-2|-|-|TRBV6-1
TGTGCCAGCAGTGAAGCCCCTTACTCCAACTATGGCTACACCTTC
CASSEAPYSNYGYTF
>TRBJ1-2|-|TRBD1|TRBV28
TGTGTTTCTGGACAGGGGATTAACTATGGCTACACCTTC
CVSGQGINYGYTF
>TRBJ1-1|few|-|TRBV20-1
TGCAGTGCAGACATCCTCACGAAGGCTTTCTTT
CSADILTKAFF
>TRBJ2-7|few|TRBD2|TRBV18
TGTGCCAGCTCACCGTCGGGAGGGTACGAGCAGTACTTC
CASSPSGGYEQYF
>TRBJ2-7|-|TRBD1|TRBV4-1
TGCGCCAGCAGCCAAGGTTTCGGACAGGCCGCCGAGCAGTACTTC
CASSQGFGQAAEQYF
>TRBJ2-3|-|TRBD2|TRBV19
TGTGCCAGTAGTATCCGGGGGGGTAGCACAGATACGCAGTATTTT
CASSIRGGSTDTQYF
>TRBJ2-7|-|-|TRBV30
TGTGCCTGGGGGGATTACGAGCAGTACTTC
CAWGDYEQYF
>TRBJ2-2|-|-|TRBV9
TGTGCCAGCAGCGGCGGCCCCACAACGAACACCGGGGAGCTGTTTTTT
CASSGGPTTNTGELFF
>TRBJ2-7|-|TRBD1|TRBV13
TGTGCCAGCAGCCACCAGGGGGCCTACGAGCAGTACTTC
CASSHQGAYEQYF
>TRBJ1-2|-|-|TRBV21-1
TGTGCCAGCAGCAAAGGAGTGCGGGGGCTAGGCCAACTTAACTATGGCTACACCTTC
CASSKGVRGLGQLNYGYTF
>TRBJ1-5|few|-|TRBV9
TGTGCCAGCAGCGTAGATTGCAGATATAGCAATCAGCCCCAGCATTTT
CASSVDCRYSNQPQHF
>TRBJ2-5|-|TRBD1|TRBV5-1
TGCGCCAGCAGCTCCCGGACAGGGACAGGAGAGACCCAGTACTTC
CASSSRTGTGETQYF
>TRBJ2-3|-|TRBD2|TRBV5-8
TGTGCCAGCAGCGAGGGACTAGCGGGAGCAGATACGCAGTATTTT
CASSEGLAGADTQYF
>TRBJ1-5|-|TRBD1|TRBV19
TGTGCCAGTAGTGCGGGACAGGGGGCCGCAGGCAATCAGCCCCAGCATTTT
CASSAGQGAAGNQPQHF
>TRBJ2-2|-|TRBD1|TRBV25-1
TGTGCCAGCAGTGAAGACAGGGGGAACACCGGGGAGCTGTTTTTT
CASSEDRGNTGELFF
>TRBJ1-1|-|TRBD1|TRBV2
TGTGCCAGCAGTGACAGGGGGCGGACTGAAGCTTTCTTT
CASSDRGRTEAFF
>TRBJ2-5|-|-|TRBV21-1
TGTGCCAGCAGCAAATTAAGGCGTCAAGAGACCCAGTACTTC
CASSKLRRQETQYF
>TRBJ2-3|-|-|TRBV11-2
TGTGCCAGCAGCCCTCAACTAGATAGGGGAGATACGCAGTATTTT
CASSPQLDRGDTQYF
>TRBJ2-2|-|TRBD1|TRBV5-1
TGCGCCAGCTCCTTGGATAACAGGGGGCCCGGGGAGCTGTTTTTT
CASSLDNRGPGELFF
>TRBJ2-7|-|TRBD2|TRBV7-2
TGTGCCAGCAGCCTATGGACTAGCTCCTACGAGCAGTACTTC
CASSLWTSSYEQYF
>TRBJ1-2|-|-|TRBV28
TGTGCCAGCACCACAGGGTACTATGGCTACACCTTC
CASTTGYYGYTF
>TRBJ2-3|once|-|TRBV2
TGTGCCAGCAATCGACTTAGCACAGATACGCAGTATTTT
CASNRLSTDTQYF
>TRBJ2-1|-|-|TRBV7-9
TGTGCCAGCAGCTTAGCGCCTCACGAGCAGTTCTTC
CASSLAPHEQFF
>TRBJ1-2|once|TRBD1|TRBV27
TGTGCCAGCAGTTTAAGGGGACAGGGTGGCTACACCTTC
CASSLRGQGGYTF
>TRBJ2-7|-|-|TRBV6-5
TGTGCCAGCAGCTCCGGACCCGGACGGTGGCAGTACTTC
CASSSGPGRWQYF
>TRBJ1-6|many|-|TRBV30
TGTGCCTGGAGTGGGTTAGACGGAAGCTCCTATAATTCACCCCTCCACTTT
CAWSGLDGSSYNSPLHF
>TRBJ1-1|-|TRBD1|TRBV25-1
TGTGCCAGCAGTGAATTAAAGGGGGCTCGAGAAACTGAAGCTTTCTTT
CASSELKGARETEAFF
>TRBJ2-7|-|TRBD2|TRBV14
TGTGCCAGCAGCCAAGATTGGGCTAGCGGAGTCCGAGGGGAGCAGTACTTC
CASSQDWASGVRGEQYF
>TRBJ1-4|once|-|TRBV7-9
TGTGCCAGCAGCTTAGCCGAACTACGAACTGAAAAACTGTTTTTT
CASSLAELRTEKLFF
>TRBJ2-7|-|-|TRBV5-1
TGCGCCAGCAGCTTGAGTCAGGGTTTCCACGAGCAGTACTTC
CASSLSQGFHEQYF
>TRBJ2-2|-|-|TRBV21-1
TGTGCCAGCAGCCCCTCCGGGACTAAAGTTGTCACCGGGGAGCTGTTTTTT
CASSPSGTKVVTGELFF
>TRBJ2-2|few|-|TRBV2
TGTGCCAGCAGTGAGAGGGGAGAGAACACCGGGGAGCTGTTTTTT
CASSERGENTGELFF
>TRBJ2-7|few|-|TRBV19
TGTGCCAGTAGTACCGGGACGGTCACCTACGAGCAGTACTTC
CASSTGTVTYEQYF
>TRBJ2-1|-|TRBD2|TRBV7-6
TGTGCCAGCAGCTTAGTTCGGACTAGCGGGAGTGAAGAGCAGTTCTTC
CASSLVRTSGSEEQFF
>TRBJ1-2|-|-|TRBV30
TGTGCCTGGAGACTGGGGCGATCTAACTATGGCTACACCTTC
CAWRLGRSNYGYTF
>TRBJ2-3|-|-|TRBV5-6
TGTGCCAGCAGCTTGGCGGGCCTCACAGATACGCAGTATTTT
CASSLAGLTDTQYF
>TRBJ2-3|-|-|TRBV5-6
TGTGCCAGCAGCTTGGGCCTGGGGGGTACTAGCACAGATACGCAGTATTTT
CASSLGLGGTSTDTQYF
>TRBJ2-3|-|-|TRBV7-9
TGTGCCAGCAGCTTAGCGGGGGCGAGAGATACGCAGTATTTT
CASSLAGARDTQYF
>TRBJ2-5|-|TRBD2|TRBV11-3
TGTGCCAGCAGCGACGGGACTAGCGCAGAGACCCAGTACTTC
CASSDGTSAETQYF
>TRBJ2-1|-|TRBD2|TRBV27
TGTGCCAGCAGTTCAACCGGGACTAGCGGGAACAATGAGCAGTTCTTC
CASSSTGTSGNNEQFF
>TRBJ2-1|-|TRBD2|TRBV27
TGTGCCAGCAGTTTAGCGGGGGGCCCCTACAATGAGCAGTTCTTC
CASSLAGGPYNEQFF
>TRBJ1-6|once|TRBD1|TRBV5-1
TGCGCCAGCAGCTTGGGCGGACAGGGTAATTCACCCCTCCACTTT
CASSLGGQGNSPLHF
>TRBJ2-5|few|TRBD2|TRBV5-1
TGCGCCAGCAGCTTGGTGCCGCCCCTAGCGGGAGGTGAGACCCAGTACTTC
CASSLVPPLAGGETQYF